Below, one T cell receptor beta chain is given with its context. This record comes from a study of Graves' ophthalmopathy and Graves' hyperthyroidism. This CDR3 region has 15 residues. The germline gives CDR1 MNHNS, CDR2 SASEGT. The ends were cut back, 0 bases at V and 2 bases at J, with 11 bases in the middle. Amplification targeted the TCR beta CDR3 regions, with RNA transcripts as the source material. Following a first-round RT-PCR that used HTBI primers, a second-round multiplex PCR was carried out. TCRdb reprocessed the multiplex PCR reads with MiXCR, giving one entry per CDR3 protein. This sample has some 200,000 distinct CDR3 sequences, with 25% to 30% found just once. None of the included patients had other autoimmune diseases, uncontrolled infections, pregnancy or lactation, as these led to exclusion.

This chain uses TRBV6-1 with TRBJ2-7, with D possibly matching TRBD1 (5 bases). This clonotype was sampled from a man aged 50 to 60 with Graves' ophthalmopathy. Sequencing was done on a sample of peripheral blood. Written as DNA, the CDR3 is TGTGCCAGCAGTGAAGCGCATGACAGCCCCTACGAGCAGTACTTC. It specifies CASSEAHDSPYEQYF.